The clone carrying this T cell receptor (beta chain) showed up just a few times. Antigen: not known. These data come from a study of blood T cells in healthy people across ages. Study-wide results and limits: Naive and antigen-experienced cells could not be conclusively compared, given unsorted PBMCs.

The V segment lost 7 bases and the J segment 5 bases; nucleotides outside the gene matches: 6. CDR1 MNHEY and CDR2 SVGEGT come from the germline V gene. The CDR3 is made up of 13 amino acids. Next came a second PCR, run for about 7 to 12 cycles, which used a sample-barcoded 5' primer along with a J-beta primer mix. Tags on each cDNA molecule came from a template-switch adaptor with 12 random nucleotides. TCRdb independently ran MiXCR on the 5' RACE reads; one entry per CDR3 protein. Of about 900,000 distinct CDR3 sequences in the sample, roughly 48% are singletons; the top ten hold 10% to 15%. Each donor had roughly 10 milliliters of peripheral blood drawn.

Sequenced sample: blood. The receptor was derived from a man aged 30-40 years in good health. The gene calls are TRBV6-2 or TRBV6-3 and TRBJ1-1, with TRBD1 matching over 8 bases. CDR3 residues: CASKGQGATEAFF. Written as DNA, the CDR3 is TGTGCCAGCAAGGGGCAGGGGGCGACTGAAGCTTTCTTT.